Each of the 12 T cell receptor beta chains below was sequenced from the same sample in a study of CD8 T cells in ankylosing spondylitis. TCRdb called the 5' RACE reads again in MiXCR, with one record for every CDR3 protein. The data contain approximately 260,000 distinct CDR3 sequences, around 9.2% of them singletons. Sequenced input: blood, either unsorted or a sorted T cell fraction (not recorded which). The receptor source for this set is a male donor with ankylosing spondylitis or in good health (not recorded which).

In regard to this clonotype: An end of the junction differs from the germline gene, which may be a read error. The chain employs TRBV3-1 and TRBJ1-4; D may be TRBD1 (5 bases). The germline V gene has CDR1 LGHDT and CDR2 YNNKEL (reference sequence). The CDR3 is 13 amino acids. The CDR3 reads CASSPEGNGKLFF. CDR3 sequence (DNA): TGTGCCAGCAGCCCCGAGGGGAATGGAAAACTGTTTTTT.

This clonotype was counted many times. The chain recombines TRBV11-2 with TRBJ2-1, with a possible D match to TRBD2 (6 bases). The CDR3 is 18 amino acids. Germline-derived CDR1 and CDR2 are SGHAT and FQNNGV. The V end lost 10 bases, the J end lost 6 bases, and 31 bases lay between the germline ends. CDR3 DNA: TGTGCCATCGGACTACTAGCCCCAGGATGGCTTCGAGGCAATGAGCAGTTCTTC. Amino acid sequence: CAIGLLAPGWLRGNEQFF.

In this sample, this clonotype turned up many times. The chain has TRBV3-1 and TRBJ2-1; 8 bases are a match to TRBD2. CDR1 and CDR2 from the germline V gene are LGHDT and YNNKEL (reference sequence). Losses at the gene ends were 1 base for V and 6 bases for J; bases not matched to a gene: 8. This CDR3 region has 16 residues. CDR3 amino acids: CASSQVLGLGLNEQFF. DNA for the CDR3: TGTGCCAGCAGCCAAGTCTTGGGACTAGGACTCAATGAGCAGTTCTTC.

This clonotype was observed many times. The CDR3 nucleotides are TGTGCCAGCTCACCACCAGAGACTAGAGGCAATGAGCAGTTCTTC. It encodes CASSPPETRGNEQFF. The chain links TRBV18 to TRBJ2-1, with D tentatively TRBD2 (6 bases). Germline V CDR1 and CDR2: KGHSH, LQKENI. V was pared by 0 bases and J by 6 bases, with 12 bases between. This CDR3 is built from 15 residues.

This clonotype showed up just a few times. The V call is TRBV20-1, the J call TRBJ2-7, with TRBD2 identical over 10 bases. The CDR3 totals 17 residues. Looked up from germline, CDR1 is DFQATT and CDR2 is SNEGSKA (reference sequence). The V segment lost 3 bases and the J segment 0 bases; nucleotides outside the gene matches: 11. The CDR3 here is CSASLPSGRGGSYEQYF. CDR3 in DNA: TGCAGTGCTAGTCTCCCTAGCGGGAGAGGAGGCTCCTACGAGCAGTACTTC.

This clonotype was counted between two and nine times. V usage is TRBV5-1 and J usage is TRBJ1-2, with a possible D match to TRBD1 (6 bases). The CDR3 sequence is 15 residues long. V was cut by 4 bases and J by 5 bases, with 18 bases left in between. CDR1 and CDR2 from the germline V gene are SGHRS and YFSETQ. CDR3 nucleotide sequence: TGCGCCAGCAGCGAAAACGGGGGGCGCGGGTATGGCTACACCTTC. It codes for CASSENGGRGYGYTF.

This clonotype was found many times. CDR3: CASSQDLTSGRGSYNEQFF. The CDR3 DNA follows: TGCGCCAGCAGCCAAGATTTGACTAGCGGGAGAGGATCCTACAATGAGCAGTTCTTC. V is TRBV4-1 and J is TRBJ2-1; 12 nucleotides agree with TRBD2. The ends lost 0 bases at V and 1 base at J; junction bases unmatched: 7. Germline CDR1 reads MGHRA; CDR2 reads YSYEKL. This CDR3 has 19 residues.

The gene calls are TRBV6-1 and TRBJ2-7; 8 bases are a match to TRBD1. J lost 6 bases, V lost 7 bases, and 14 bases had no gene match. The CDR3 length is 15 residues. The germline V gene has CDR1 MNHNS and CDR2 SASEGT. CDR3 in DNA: TGTGCCAGCACCCTCGGACAGGGCGGTCATAGCGAGCAGTACTTC. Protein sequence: CASTLGQGGHSEQYF.

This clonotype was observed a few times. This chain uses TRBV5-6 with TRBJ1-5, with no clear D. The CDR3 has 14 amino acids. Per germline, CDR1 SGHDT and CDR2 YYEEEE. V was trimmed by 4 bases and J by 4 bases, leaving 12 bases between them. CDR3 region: CASSLGPFNQPQHF. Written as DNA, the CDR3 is TGTGCCAGCAGCCTTGGACCTTTTAATCAGCCCCAGCATTTT.

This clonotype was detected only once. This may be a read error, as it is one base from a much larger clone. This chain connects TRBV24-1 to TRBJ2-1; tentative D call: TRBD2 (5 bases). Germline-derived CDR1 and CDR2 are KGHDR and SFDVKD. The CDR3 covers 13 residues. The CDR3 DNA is TGTGCCGCCAGTAACGAGGGAAGAGATGAGCAGTTCTTC. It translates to CAASNEGRDEQFF.

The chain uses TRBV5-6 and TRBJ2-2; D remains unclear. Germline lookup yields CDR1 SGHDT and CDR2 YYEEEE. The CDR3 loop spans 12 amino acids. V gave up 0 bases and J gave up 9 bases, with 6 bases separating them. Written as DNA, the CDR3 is TGTGCCAGCAGCTTGGGGCCCCGGGAGCTGTTTTTT. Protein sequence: CASSLGPRELFF.

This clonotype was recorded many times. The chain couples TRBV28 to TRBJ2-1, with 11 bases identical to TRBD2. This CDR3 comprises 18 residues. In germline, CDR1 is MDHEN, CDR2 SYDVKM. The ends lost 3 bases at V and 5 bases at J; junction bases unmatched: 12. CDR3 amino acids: CASSFLAGGLTWDNEQFF. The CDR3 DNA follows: TGTGCCAGCAGTTTCCTAGCGGGAGGACTAACCTGGGACAATGAGCAGTTCTTC.